Below, one T cell receptor (beta chain) is given with its context. CDR1 KGHDR and CDR2 SFDVKD come from the germline V gene. This CDR3 region has 13 residues. With 1 base removed from V and 7 bases from J, the gap between germline ends came to 7 bases. This sample stems from a study of blood T cell repertoires in COVID-19. Study context: COVID-19 samples, acute and convalescent, were from the United States, Italy and Spain. Sources were T cells, B-cell-depleted T cells, or PBMCs; the material itself was cDNA or gDNA.

Original data processing: From reference gene primer amplification, estimates of nucleated cell counts were derived. Libraries were prepared by immunoSEQ multiplex PCR; TCRdb keeps only in-frame clonotypes and omits some of them. V and J calls and clone size are as listed in that table; D and trimming were resolved from the DNA. The sample consists of around 320,000 clones, over 85% of them appearing once. Seattle patients were enrolled while actively infected and followed longitudinally. Sequencing was carried out using peripheral blood. The chain uses TRBV24-1 and TRBJ2-4; D not resolved. This TCR was sampled from a woman in her twenties or thirties with COVID-19, enrolled during active disease. CDR3 loop: CATSDLVGNIQYF. CDR3 DNA sequence: TGTGCCACCAGTGATTTAGTCGGGAACATTCAGTACTTC.